The rows below give T cell receptor beta chains drawn from one sample of a study of spatial heterogeneity in lung cancer. Using its own MiXCR run on the 5' RACE reads, TCRdb lists one record per CDR3 protein. The sample lists just under 95,000 distinct CDR3 sequences, about 12% occurring once. The sample here was PBMCs, taken at surgery. The receptors come from a male donor with early-stage non-small cell lung cancer. Each CDR3 is given with its conserved first and last residue. Each record gives: V gene, J gene, CDR3 protein.

TRBV19	TRBJ2-7	CASSIGSTSGIDEQYF
TRBV14	TRBJ2-1	CASSQDRPSGRVEQFF
TRBV7-2	TRBJ2-5	CASSLAGGPGTQYF
TRBV12-3/TRBV12-4	TRBJ1-5	CASSLNQGLNQPQHF
TRBV7-3	TRBJ2-7	CASSLAGGSYEQYF
TRBV21-1	TRBJ1-3	CASSTLRVSGNTIYF
TRBV27	TRBJ2-5	CASSTRDSQETQYF
TRBV7-9	TRBJ2-7	CASSLVGRAYEQYF
TRBV6-1	TRBJ1-3	CASKTVSDTIYF
TRBV20-1	TRBJ1-1	CSARGGAEAFF
TRBV2	TRBJ1-1	CASSKRTGVTEAFF
TRBV2	TRBJ1-1	CASKSENTEAFF
TRBV11-3	TRBJ2-2	CASSFINTGELFF
TRBV6-1	TRBJ2-1	CASSITRNNEQFF
TRBV7-6	TRBJ2-3	CASSLDSSGARTDTQYF
TRBV20-1	TRBJ2-7	CSARPQGLAGSYEQYF
TRBV5-1	TRBJ1-1	CASSPRGSTEAFF